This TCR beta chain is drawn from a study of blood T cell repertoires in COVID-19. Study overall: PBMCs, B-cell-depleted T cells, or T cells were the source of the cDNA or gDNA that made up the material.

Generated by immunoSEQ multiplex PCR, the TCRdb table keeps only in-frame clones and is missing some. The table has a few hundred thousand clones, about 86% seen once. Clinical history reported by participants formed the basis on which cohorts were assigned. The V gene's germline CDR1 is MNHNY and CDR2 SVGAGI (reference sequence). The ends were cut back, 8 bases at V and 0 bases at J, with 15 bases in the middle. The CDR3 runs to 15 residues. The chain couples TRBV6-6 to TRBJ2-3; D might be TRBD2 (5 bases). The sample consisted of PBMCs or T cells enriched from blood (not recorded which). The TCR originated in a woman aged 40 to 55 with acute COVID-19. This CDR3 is CASYNLGGSTDTQYF. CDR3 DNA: TGTGCCAGCTACAATCTGGGCGGGAGCACAGATACGCAGTATTTT.